The source of this T cell receptor (beta chain) is a study of shared clonotypes between healthy human individuals. V lost 2 bases to trimming and J lost 4 bases; unmatched junction nucleotides: 7. CDR1 and CDR2 (germline): SGHVS, FNYEAQ. The CDR3 is made up of 18 amino acids. Repertoires were generated with immunoSEQ multiplex PCR, while TCRdb's copy carries only in-frame clones and drops some. The table records some 2,400,000 clones, more than 90% of them present only once. The V call is TRBV7-6, the J call TRBJ2-5; 16 bases agree with TRBD2. The clonotype originates from a man younger than 30 in good health. The material sequenced was naive CD4+ T cells sorted from blood. The subset is: CD45RA+ positively selected. The CDR3 is CASSLTGTSGGAAETQYF. The CDR3 DNA follows: TGTGCCAGCAGCTTAACCGGGACTAGCGGGGGGGCCGCAGAGACCCAGTACTTC.